A selection of T cell receptor beta chains follows, all from one sample in a study of shared clonotypes between healthy human individuals. This table comes from immunoSEQ multiplex PCR, and its TCRdb copy is limited to in-frame clones, with some not included. This sample has 1.5 million to 2.5 million clones, with about 95% found just once. Sequencing was performed on naive CD8+ T cells sorted from blood. Source of these receptors: a man aged 18 to 30 in good health. Both conserved end residues are part of each CDR3. The order of the fields is J gene, D gene, clone size, V gene, CDR3 protein, CDR3 DNA. D genes are given only for firm matches. Only some rows state a clone size, as once, few, many or a class for expanded clones.

TRBJ2-7,TRBD2,-,TRBV6-5,CASTGGVPDEQYF,TGTGCCAGCACTGGGGGGGTACCCGACGAGCAGTACTTC
TRBJ2-7,-,-,TRBV19,CASSIGQGDRYEQYF,TGTGCCAGTAGTATAGGTCAGGGAGATCGCTACGAGCAGTACTTC
TRBJ2-2,-,-,TRBV30,CAWSVRGLHTGELFF,TGTGCCTGGAGTGTACGGGGGCTCCACACCGGGGAGCTGTTTTTT
TRBJ2-7,-,-,TRBV5-4,CASSPGDFYEQYF,TGTGCCAGCAGCCCAGGGGATTTCTACGAGCAGTACTTC
TRBJ1-1,TRBD1,-,TRBV4-2,CASSLTGEFSEAFF,TGTGCCAGCAGCCTCACAGGGGAGTTTAGTGAAGCTTTCTTT
TRBJ1-5,TRBD1,-,TRBV4-3,CASSLDRVGQPQHF,TGCGCCAGCAGCCTAGACAGGGTTGGTCAGCCCCAGCATTTT
TRBJ1-6,-,-,TRBV5-1,CASSLSGHNSPLHF,TGCGCCAGCAGCTTGTCAGGTCATAATTCACCCCTCCACTTT
TRBJ2-3,TRBD2,once,TRBV9,CASTAGAGGGDTQYF,TGTGCCAGCACCGCTGGGGCGGGGGGCGGAGATACGCAGTATTTT
TRBJ2-7,TRBD2,-,TRBV6-5,CASSTAGAEQYF,TGTGCCAGCAGTACAGCGGGAGCCGAGCAGTACTTC
TRBJ2-7,TRBD1,-,TRBV5-1,CASSFSSDRGAYEQYF,TGCGCCAGCAGCTTTTCCTCGGACAGGGGGGCCTACGAGCAGTACTTC
TRBJ1-2,-,once,TRBV20-1,CSARRSGSYTF,TGCAGTGCGCGCCGGTCCGGGAGCTACACCTTC
TRBJ1-5,-,-,TRBV7-2,CASSLGTYSNQPQHF,TGTGCCAGCAGCTTAGGAACTTATAGCAATCAGCCCCAGCATTTT
TRBJ2-2,-,-,TRBV5-6,CASIGGLNTGELFF,TGTGCCAGCATCGGGGGGCTTAACACCGGGGAGCTGTTTTTT
TRBJ2-1,TRBD2,-,TRBV27,CASSLGLAVNEQFF,TGTGCCAGCAGTTTAGGACTAGCGGTCAATGAGCAGTTCTTC
TRBJ2-1,-,-,TRBV6-6,CASSYAAVNEQFF,TGTGCCAGCAGTTACGCGGCAGTTAATGAGCAGTTCTTC
TRBJ2-7,TRBD1,-,TRBV5-1,CASSLAFGQGIYEQYF,TGCGCCAGCAGCTTGGCCTTTGGACAGGGAATCTACGAGCAGTACTTC